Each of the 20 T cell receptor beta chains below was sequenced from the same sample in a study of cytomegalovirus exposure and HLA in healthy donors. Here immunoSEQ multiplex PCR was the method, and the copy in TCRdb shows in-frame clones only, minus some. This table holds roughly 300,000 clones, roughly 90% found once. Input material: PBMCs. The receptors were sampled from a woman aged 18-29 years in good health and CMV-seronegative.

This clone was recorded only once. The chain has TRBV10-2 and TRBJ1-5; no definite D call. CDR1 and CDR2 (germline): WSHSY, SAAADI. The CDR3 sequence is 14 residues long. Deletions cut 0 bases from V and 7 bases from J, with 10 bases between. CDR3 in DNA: TGCGCCAGCAGTGAGTCTGGGGAGGCCCAGCCCCAGCATTTT. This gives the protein CASSESGEAQPQHF.

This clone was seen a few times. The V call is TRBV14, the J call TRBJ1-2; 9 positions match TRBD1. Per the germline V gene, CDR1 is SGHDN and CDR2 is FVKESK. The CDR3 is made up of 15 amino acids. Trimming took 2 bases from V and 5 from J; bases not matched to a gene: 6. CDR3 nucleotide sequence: TGTGCCAGCAGCCAAACGACAGGGGGGAGATATGGCTACACCTTC. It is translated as CASSQTTGGRYGYTF.

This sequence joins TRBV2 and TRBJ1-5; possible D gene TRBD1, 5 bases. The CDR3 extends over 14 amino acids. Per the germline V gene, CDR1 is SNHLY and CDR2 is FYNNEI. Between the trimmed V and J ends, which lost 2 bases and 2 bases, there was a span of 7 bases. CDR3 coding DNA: TGTGCCAGCAGTGAATGGGGGGGCAATCAGCCCCAGCATTTT. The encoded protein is CASSEWGGNQPQHF.

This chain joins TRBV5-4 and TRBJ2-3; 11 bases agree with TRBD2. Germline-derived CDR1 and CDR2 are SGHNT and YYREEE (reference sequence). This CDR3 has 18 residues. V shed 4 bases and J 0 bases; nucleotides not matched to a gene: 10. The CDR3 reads CASSKPGLAVSSTDTQYF. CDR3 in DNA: TGTGCCAGCAGCAAACCGGGACTAGCGGTCTCTAGCACAGATACGCAGTATTTT.

The CDR3 sequence: CASSAFDRNTDTQYF. The CDR3 nucleotides are TGTGCCAGCAGTGCCTTCGACAGAAACACAGATACGCAGTATTTT. The chain uses TRBV27 and TRBJ2-3; possible D gene TRBD1, 5 bases. The CDR3 loop spans 15 amino acids. The V and J ends lost 5 bases and 2 bases respectively, with 14 bases between them. Germline V gene sequence: CDR1 MNHEY, CDR2 SMNVEV (reference sequence).

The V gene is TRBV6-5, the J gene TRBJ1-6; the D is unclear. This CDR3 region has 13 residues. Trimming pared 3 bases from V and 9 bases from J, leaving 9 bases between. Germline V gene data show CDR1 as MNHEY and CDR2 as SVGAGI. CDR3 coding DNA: TGTGCCAGCAGTTATAGACGGGTTTCACCCCTCCACTTT. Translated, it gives CASSYRRVSPLHF.

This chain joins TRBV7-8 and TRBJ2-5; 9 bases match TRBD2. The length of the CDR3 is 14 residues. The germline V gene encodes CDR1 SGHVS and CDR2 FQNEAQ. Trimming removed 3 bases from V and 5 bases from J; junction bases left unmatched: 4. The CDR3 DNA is TGTGCCAGCAGCTTGGGCGGGAGGGGGGAGACCCAGTACTTC. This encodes CASSLGGRGETQYF.

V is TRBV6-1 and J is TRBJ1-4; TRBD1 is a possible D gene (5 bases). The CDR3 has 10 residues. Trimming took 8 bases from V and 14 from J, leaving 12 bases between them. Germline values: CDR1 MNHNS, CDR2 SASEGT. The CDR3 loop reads CASSQVRLFF. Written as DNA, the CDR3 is TGTGCCAGCTCACAGGTCAGGCTGTTTTTT.

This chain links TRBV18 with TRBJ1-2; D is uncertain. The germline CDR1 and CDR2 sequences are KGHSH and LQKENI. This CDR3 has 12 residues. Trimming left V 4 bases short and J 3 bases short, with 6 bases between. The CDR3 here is CASSQRDYGYTF. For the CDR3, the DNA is TGTGCCAGCTCACAGCGCGACTATGGCTACACCTTC.

CDR3 in amino acids: CASSPGAGANTDTQYF. CDR3 coding DNA: TGTGCCAGCAGTCCCGGGGCAGGGGCGAACACAGATACGCAGTATTTT. The J gene is TRBJ2-3, the V gene TRBV28, with a possible D match to TRBD1 (6 bases). This CDR3 has 16 amino acids. Per germline, CDR1 MDHEN and CDR2 SYDVKM. Trimming cost V 5 bases and J 2 bases, with 17 bases left between them.

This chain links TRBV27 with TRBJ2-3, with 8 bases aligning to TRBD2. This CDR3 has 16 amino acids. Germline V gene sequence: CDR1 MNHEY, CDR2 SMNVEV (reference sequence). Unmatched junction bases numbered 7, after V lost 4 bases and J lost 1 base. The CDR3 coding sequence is TGTGCCAGCAGTTCTAAGCGGGAGAGTGGCACAGATACGCAGTATTTT. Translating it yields CASSSKRESGTDTQYF.

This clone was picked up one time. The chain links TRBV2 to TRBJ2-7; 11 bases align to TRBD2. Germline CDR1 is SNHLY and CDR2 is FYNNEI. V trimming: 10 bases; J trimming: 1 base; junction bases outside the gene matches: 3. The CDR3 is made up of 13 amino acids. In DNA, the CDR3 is TGTGCCATCGCTAGCGGGGGGTCCTACGAGCAGTACTTC. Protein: CAIASGGSYEQYF.

CDR3 protein: CAVGQTSSYNEQFF. For the CDR3, the DNA is TGTGCCGTGGGACAGACAAGCTCCTACAATGAGCAGTTCTTC. The genes are TRBV2 and TRBJ2-1, with TRBD1 identical over 7 bases. The CDR3 is made up of 14 amino acids. The germline gives CDR1 SNHLY, CDR2 FYNNEI. After removal of 11 bases from V and 0 bases from J, the junction contained 7 bases not matched to a gene.

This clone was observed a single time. CDR3 coding DNA: TGCGCCAGCAGCTTGGTACAGGGGGAGTACGAGCAGTACTTC. It specifies CASSLVQGEYEQYF. This chain links TRBV5-1 with TRBJ2-7; 8 bases are a match to TRBD1. The CDR3 loop spans 14 amino acids. The germline V gene encodes CDR1 SGHRS and CDR2 YFSETQ. With 0 bases clipped from V and 4 bases from J, the junction kept 3 bases outside the gene matches.

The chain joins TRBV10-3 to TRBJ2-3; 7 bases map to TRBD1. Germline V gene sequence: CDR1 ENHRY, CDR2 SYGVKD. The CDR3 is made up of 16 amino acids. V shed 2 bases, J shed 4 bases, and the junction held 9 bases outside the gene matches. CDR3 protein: CAISERTTGNADTQYF. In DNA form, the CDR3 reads TGTGCCATCAGTGAGCGCACGACAGGGAATGCAGATACGCAGTATTTT.

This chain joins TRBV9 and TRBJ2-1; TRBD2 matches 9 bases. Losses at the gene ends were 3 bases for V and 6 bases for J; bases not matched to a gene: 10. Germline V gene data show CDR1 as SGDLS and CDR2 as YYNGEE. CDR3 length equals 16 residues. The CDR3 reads CASSDPWAGGPNEQFF. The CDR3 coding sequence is TGTGCCAGCAGCGACCCTTGGGCGGGAGGGCCCAATGAGCAGTTCTTC.

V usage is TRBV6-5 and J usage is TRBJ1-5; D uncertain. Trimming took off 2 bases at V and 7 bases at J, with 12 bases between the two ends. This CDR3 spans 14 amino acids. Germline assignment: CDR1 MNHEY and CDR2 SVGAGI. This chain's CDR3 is CASSYAEVGQPQHF. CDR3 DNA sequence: TGTGCCAGCAGTTACGCGGAGGTTGGCCAGCCCCAGCATTTT.

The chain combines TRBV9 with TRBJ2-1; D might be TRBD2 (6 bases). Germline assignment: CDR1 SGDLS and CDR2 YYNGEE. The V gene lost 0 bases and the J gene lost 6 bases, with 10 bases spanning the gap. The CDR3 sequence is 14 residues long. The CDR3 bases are TGTGCCAGCAGCGTAGCGGGAGCGTTCAATGAGCAGTTCTTC. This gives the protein CASSVAGAFNEQFF.

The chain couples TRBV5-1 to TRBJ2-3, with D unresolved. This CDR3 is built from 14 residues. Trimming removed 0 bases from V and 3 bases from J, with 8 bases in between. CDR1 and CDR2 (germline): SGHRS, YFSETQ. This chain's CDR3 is CASSLVRGTDTQYF. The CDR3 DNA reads TGCGCCAGCAGCTTGGTGCGCGGAACAGATACGCAGTATTTT.

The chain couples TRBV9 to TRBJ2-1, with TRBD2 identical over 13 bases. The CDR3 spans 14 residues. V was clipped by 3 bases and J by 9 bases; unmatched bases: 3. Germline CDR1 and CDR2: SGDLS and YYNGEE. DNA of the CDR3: TGTGCCAGCAGCGGGACTAGCGGGAGCAGTGAGCAGTTCTTC. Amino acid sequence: CASSGTSGSSEQFF. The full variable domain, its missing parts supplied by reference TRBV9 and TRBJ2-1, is DSGVTQTPKHLITATGQRVTLRCSPRSGDLSVYWYQQSLDQGLQFLIQYYNGEERAKGNILERFSAQQFPDLHSELNLSSLELGDSALYFCASSGTSGSSEQFFGPGTRLTVL.